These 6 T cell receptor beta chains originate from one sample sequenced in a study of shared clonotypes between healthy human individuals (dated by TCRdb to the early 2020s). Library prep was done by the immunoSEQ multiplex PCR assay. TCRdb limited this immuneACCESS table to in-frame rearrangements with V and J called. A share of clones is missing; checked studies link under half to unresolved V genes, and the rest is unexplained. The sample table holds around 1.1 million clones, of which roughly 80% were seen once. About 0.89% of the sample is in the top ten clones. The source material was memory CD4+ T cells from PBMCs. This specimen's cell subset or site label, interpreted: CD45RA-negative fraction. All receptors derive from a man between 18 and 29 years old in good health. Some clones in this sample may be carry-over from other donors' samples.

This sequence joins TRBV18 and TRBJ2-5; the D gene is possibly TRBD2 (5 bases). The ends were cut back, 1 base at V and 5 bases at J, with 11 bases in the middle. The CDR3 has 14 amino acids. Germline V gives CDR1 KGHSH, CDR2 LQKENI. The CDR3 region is CASSPLERAETQYF. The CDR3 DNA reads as TGTGCCAGCTCACCACTTGAGAGGGCCGAGACCCAGTACTTC.

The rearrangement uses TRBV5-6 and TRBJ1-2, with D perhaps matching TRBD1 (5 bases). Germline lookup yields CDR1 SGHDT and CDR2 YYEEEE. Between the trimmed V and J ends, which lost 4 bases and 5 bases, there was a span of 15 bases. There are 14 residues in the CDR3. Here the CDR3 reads CASSSAGVRYGYTF. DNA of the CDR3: TGTGCCAGCAGCAGTGCGGGGGTCCGATATGGCTACACCTTC.

CDR3 sequence reads: CASSLDRSETQYF. CDR3 nucleotides: TGTGCCAGCAGCTTGGACAGGTCAGAGACCCAGTACTTC. The V call is TRBV7-9, the J call TRBJ2-5; 7 bases map to TRBD1. V shed 3 bases and J 4 bases; nucleotides not matched to a gene: 2. Germline CDR1 and CDR2: SEHNR and FQNEAQ (reference sequence). The CDR3 totals 13 residues.

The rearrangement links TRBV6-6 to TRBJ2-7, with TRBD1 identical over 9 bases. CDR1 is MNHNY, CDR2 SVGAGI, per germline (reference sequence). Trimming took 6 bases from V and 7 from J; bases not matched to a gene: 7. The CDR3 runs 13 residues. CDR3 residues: CASRPGQGWEQYF. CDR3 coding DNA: TGTGCCAGCAGACCGGGACAGGGATGGGAGCAGTACTTC.

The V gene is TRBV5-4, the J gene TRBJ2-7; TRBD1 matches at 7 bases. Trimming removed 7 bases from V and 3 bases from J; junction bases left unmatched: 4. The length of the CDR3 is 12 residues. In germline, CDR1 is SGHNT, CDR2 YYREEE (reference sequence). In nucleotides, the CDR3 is TGTGCCAGCGAGCGACAGGGCTACGAGCAGTACTTC. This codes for CASERQGYEQYF.

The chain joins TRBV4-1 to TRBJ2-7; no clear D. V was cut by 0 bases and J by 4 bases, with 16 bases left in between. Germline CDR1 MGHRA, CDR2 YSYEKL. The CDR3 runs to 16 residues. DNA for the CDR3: TGCGCCAGCAGCCAAGAGTTCACAGAGCCTTTTTACGAGCAGTACTTC. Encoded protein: CASSQEFTEPFYEQYF.